A selection of T cell receptor beta chains follows, all from one sample in a study of cytomegalovirus exposure and HLA in healthy donors. Profiling relied on immunoSEQ multiplex PCR, and the TCRdb table lists in-frame clones only, not all of them. The data show some 120,000 clones, 60% to 85% seen once. Specimen: PBMCs. The receptors here all came from a woman between 18 and 29 years old in good health and CMV-seronegative. The CDR3 runs from the conserved cysteine through the conserved F or W. Each record gives: J gene, D gene, clone size, V gene, CDR3 protein, CDR3 DNA. The D gene is left open where the match is weak. Clone sizes are given selectively: once, few, many, or a class where the clone is expanded.

J: TRBJ1-4; D: -; size: -; V: TRBV23-1; CDR3: CASSQPSFSVLEKLFF; DNA: TGCGCCAGCAGTCAACCCTCTTTTTCTGTCCTTGAAAAACTGTTTTTT
J: TRBJ1-5; D: TRBD1; size: -; V: TRBV5-4; CDR3: CASSFGTGWDQPQHF; DNA: TGTGCCAGCAGCTTCGGGACAGGGTGGGATCAGCCCCAGCATTTT
J: TRBJ2-1; D: -; size: few; V: TRBV9; CDR3: CASSPGTRLAFF; DNA: TGTGCCAGCAGCCCCGGGACACGGCTAGCGTTCTTC
J: TRBJ1-3; D: TRBD1; size: -; V: TRBV7-2; CDR3: CASRPGTGYSGNTIYF; DNA: TGTGCCAGCAGACCCGGGACAGGTTACTCTGGAAACACCATATATTTT
J: TRBJ1-5; D: TRBD1; size: few; V: TRBV6-5; CDR3: CASSYGTGIQPQHF; DNA: TGTGCCAGCAGTTACGGGACAGGGATTCAGCCCCAGCATTTT
J: TRBJ1-5; D: -; size: -; V: TRBV18; CDR3: CASSPQGPQAANQPQHF; DNA: TGTGCCAGCTCACCTCAGGGGCCCCAGGCGGCGAATCAGCCCCAGCATTTT
J: TRBJ1-6; D: TRBD1; size: few; V: TRBV10-3; CDR3: CAISERTGHNSPLHF; DNA: TGTGCCATCAGTGAGCGGACAGGGCATAATTCACCCCTCCACTTT
J: TRBJ1-1; D: -; size: once; V: TRBV2; CDR3: CASSGGNTEAFF; DNA: TGTGCCAGCAGTGGAGGGAACACTGAAGCTTTCTTT
J: TRBJ2-1; D: -; size: -; V: TRBV10-2; CDR3: CASSERQLSYNEQFF; DNA: TGCGCCAGCAGTGAGAGACAGCTCTCCTACAATGAGCAGTTCTTC
J: TRBJ2-5; D: TRBD2; size: -; V: TRBV7-2; CDR3: CASSLDELAGETQYF; DNA: TGTGCCAGCAGCTTAGACGAGCTAGCGGGGGAGACCCAGTACTTC
J: TRBJ1-2; D: -; size: few; V: TRBV28; CDR3: CASSPQRGLVLPNYGYTF; DNA: TGTGCCAGCAGTCCCCAACGGGGGTTGGTCTTACCTAACTATGGCTACACCTTC
J: TRBJ1-2; D: -; size: -; V: TRBV7-9; CDR3: CASSLEGVFGYTF; DNA: TGTGCCAGCAGCTTAGAAGGAGTTTTCGGCTACACCTTC
J: TRBJ1-2; D: TRBD1; size: -; V: TRBV28; CDR3: CASRVSPGQGKGYTF; DNA: TGTGCCAGCAGGGTATCGCCGGGACAGGGAAAAGGCTACACCTTC
J: TRBJ2-3; D: -; size: medium-sized; V: TRBV6-1; CDR3: CASSEVVPADTQYF; DNA: TGTGCCAGCAGTGAAGTGGTCCCGGCAGATACGCAGTATTTT
J: TRBJ1-2; D: -; size: -; V: TRBV7-8; CDR3: CASSLGPGLHLSRYTF; DNA: TGTGCCAGCAGCTTAGGACCGGGACTGCACCTCTCCCGCTACACCTTC
J: TRBJ2-7; D: TRBD1; size: -; V: TRBV2; CDR3: CASSAGTGGYEQYF; DNA: TGTGCCAGCAGCGCCGGGACAGGGGGCTACGAGCAGTACTTC
J: TRBJ2-7; D: TRBD1; size: -; V: TRBV6-5; CDR3: CASRGTGAYEQYF; DNA: TGTGCCAGCAGGGGGACAGGGGCCTACGAGCAGTACTTC
J: TRBJ2-7; D: -; size: -; V: TRBV29-1; CDR3: CSVGGGSSYEQYF; DNA: TGCAGCGTCGGCGGCGGGTCCTCCTACGAGCAGTACTTC
J: TRBJ2-1; D: -; size: -; V: TRBV7-9; CDR3: CASSLLASQSYNEQFF; DNA: TGTGCCAGCAGCTTACTGGCTAGCCAGTCCTACAATGAGCAGTTCTTC
J: TRBJ2-3; D: -; size: once; V: TRBV27; CDR3: CASSSTDTQYF; DNA: TGTGCCAGCAGTTCAACAGATACGCAGTATTTT
J: TRBJ1-1; D: -; size: -; V: TRBV5-1; CDR3: CASSIQLNTEAFF; DNA: TGCGCCAGCAGCATACAGCTGAACACTGAAGCTTTCTTT
J: TRBJ1-6; D: -; size: -; V: TRBV6-5; CDR3: CASSYVGDNSPLHF; DNA: TGTGCCAGCAGTTATGTCGGGGATAATTCACCCCTCCACTTT